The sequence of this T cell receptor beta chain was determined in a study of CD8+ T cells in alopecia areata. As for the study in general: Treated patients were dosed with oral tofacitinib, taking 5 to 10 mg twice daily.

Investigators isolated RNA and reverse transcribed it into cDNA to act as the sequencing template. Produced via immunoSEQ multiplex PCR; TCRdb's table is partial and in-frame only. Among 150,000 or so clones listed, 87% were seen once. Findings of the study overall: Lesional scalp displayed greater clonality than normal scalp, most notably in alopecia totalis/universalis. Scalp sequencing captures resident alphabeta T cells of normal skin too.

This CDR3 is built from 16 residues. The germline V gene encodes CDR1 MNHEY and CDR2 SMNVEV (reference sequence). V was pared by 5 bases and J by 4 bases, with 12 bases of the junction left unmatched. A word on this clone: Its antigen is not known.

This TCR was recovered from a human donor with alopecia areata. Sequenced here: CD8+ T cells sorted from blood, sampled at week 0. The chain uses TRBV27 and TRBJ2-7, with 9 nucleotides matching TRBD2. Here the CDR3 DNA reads TGTGCCAGCAGTGTCCGACTAGCGGTGGTCTCATACGAGCAGTACTTC. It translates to CASSVRLAVVSYEQYF.